This T cell receptor beta chain was recorded in a study of identical twins' blood T cells. About the research overall: Some 50 million reads covered six alpha-chain and six beta-chain libraries.

Per the study methods: Each library had roughly 2.2 to 4 million CDR3 reads and about 90,000 to nearly 550,000 clonotypes. TCRdb re-analysed the 5' RACE reads in MiXCR, keeping a single row per CDR3 protein. What appears here as the V and J calls and clone size reflects TCRdb's work, not the paper's. The sample includes 350,000 to 450,000 distinct CDR3 sequences, about 28% of them seen just once. From germline, CDR1 is KGHSH and CDR2 LQKENI. The CDR3 is made up of 12 amino acids. Trimming at V came to 8 bases and at J to 8 bases, leaving 5 bases not matched to a gene. The sample comprised PBMCs. This chain connects TRBV18 to TRBJ1-4, with 7 positions matching TRBD1. The receptor was derived from a woman aged 18-49 years in good health. The CDR3 region has the DNA TGTGCCAGCAGACAGGGAGCGGAAAAACTGTTTTTT. This translates into CASRQGAEKLFF.